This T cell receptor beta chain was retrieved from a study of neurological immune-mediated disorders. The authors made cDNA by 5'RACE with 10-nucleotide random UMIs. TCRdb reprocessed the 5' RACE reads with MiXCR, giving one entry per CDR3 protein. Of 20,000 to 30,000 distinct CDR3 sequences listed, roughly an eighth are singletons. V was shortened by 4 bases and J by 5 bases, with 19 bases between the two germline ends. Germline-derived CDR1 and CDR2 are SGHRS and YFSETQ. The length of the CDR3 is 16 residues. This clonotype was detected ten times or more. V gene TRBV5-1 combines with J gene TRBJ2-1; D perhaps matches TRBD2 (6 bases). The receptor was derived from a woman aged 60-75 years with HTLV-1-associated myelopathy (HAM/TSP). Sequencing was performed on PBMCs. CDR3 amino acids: CASSPPALGGNNEQFF. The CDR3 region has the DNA TGCGCCAGCAGCCCTCCGGCCCTTGGCGGGAACAATGAGCAGTTCTTC.